This T cell receptor (beta chain) was found in a study of blood T cells in healthy people across ages. Trimming pared 7 bases from V and 6 bases from J, leaving 16 bases between. Germline CDR1 reads SGHRS; CDR2 reads YFSETQ. This CDR3 has 13 residues. Together with a sample-barcoded 5' primer, a J-beta primer mix was included in a second PCR lasting roughly 7 to 11 cycles. TCRdb re-derived calls from the 5' RACE reads in MiXCR, one entry per CDR3 protein. Of around 600,000 distinct CDR3 sequences in the sample, under 55% were seen once. The origin of this receptor is a man older than 75 in good health. This chain uses TRBV5-1 with TRBJ1-1; perhaps TRBD1 as D (6 bases). The material sequenced was blood. DNA for the CDR3: TGCGCCAGCGGAAAACAGGGTTATCCTGAAGCTTTCTTT. It codes for CASGKQGYPEAFF.